This T cell receptor (beta chain) was sequenced during a study of OX40 agonist ivuxolimab in advanced cancers. Study-level information: Treatment of patients was with ivuxolimab, an agonistic anti-OX40 (CD134) antibody. Patient treatment consisted of intravenous ivuxolimab administration every 2 weeks at 0.01 to 10 mg/kg.

Method: immunoSEQ multiplex PCR; TCRdb's copy keeps in-frame clones and lacks some. The top ten clones hold 0.9% to 1.4% of a sample with roughly 76,000 clones, more than 65% of them seen once. Sample: CD4+ or CD8+ T cells sorted from blood, taken in a trial of the OX40 agonist ivuxolimab. This receptor was identified in an adult with an advanced solid tumor such as melanoma, head and neck, liver or kidney cancer.

Here the CDR3 reads CASSLGRGGLNQPQHF. The CDR3 DNA follows: TGTGCCAGCAGCTTAGGCCGAGGGGGGCTGAATCAGCCCCAGCATTTT. The chain links TRBV7-2 to TRBJ1-5; tentative D call: TRBD1 (6 bases). CDR1 is SGHTA and CDR2 is FQGNSA in the germline V gene. The length of the CDR3 is 16 residues. Deletions cut 1 base from V and 4 bases from J, with 14 bases between.